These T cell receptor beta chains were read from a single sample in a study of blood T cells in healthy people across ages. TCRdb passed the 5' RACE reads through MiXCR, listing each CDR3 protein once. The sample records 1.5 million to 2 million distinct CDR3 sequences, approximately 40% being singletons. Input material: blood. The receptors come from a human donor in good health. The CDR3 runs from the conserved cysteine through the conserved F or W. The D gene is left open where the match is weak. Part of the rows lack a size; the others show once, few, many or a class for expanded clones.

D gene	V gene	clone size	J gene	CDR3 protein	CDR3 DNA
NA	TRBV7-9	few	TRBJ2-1	CASSFSRLGRGTYNEQFF	TGTGCCAGCAGCTTTTCACGTTTGGGTAGGGGGACCTACAATGAGCAGTTCTTC
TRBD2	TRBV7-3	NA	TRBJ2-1	CASSPGLALYNEQFF	TGTGCCAGCAGCCCCGGACTAGCTCTCTACAATGAGCAGTTCTTC
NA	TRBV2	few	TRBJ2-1	CASRTDYNEQFF	TGTGCCAGCAGGACAGACTACAATGAGCAGTTCTTC
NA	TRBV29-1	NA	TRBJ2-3	CSAYRGTSTDTQYF	TGCAGCGCATATCGCGGGACTAGCACAGATACGCAGTATTTT
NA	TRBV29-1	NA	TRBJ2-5	CSVERSQQETQYF	TGCAGCGTTGAAAGGAGTCAGCAAGAGACCCAGTACTTC
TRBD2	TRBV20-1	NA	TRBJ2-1	CSAKRGVNLAEQFF	TGCAGTGCTAAACGGGGGGTAAATCTAGCGGAGCAGTTCTTC
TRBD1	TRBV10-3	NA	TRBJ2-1	CAISDRTGGYNEQFF	TGTGCCATCAGTGATAGGACAGGGGGCTACAATGAGCAGTTCTTC
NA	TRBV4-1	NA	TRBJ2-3	CASSQDPEYRNTQYF	TGCGCCAGCAGCCAAGATCCCGAGTACAGAAATACGCAGTATTTT
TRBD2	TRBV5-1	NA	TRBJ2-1	CASSTSGGRSYNEQFF	TGCGCCAGCAGCACGAGCGGGGGCCGCTCCTACAATGAGCAGTTCTTC
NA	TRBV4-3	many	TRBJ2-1	CASSQDLRAGEQFF	TGCGCCAGCAGCCAAGATCTTCGGGCGGGTGAGCAGTTCTTC
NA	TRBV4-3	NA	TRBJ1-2	CASSQDRGLRTDPDYGYTF	TGCGCCAGCAGCCAAGATCGAGGACTCCGGACGGATCCTGACTATGGCTACACCTTC
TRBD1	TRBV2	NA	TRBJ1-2	CASGPGQTPNYGYTF	TGTGCCAGCGGGCCGGGACAGACTCCTAACTATGGCTACACCTTC
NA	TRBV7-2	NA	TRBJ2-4	CASSSTRGENIQYF	TGTGCCAGCAGCTCTACAAGGGGGGAAAACATTCAGTACTTC